This entry is about one T cell receptor beta chain. Its specificity is not known. These data belong to a study of CD8+ T cells in alopecia areata. General study results and limits: In blood and scalp, many expanded lesional clones persisted during tofacitinib.

Isolated RNA was reverse transcribed into cDNA used as the sequencing template. Here immunoSEQ multiplex PCR was the method, and the copy in TCRdb shows in-frame clones only, minus some. This table holds about 210,000 clones, under 70% found once. Treatment denoted: oral pan-JAK inhibitor, 5-10 mg twice daily. The sequence came from a human donor with alopecia areata. The sequences come from CD4+ T cells sorted from blood, collected at roughly week 45, from a patient treated with tofacitinib.

The CDR3 coding sequence is TGTGCCAGCAGCTTATATCGATCGGAGAACACTGAAGCTTTCTTT. Translation gives CASSLYRSENTEAFF. The chain joins TRBV7-3 to TRBJ1-1; the D is unclear. Per germline, CDR1 SGHTA and CDR2 FQGTGA. The CDR3 is made up of 15 amino acids. V was pared by 2 bases and J by 1 base, with 11 bases between.